Following are 26 T cell receptor beta chains from one sample sequenced in a study of chemoradiotherapy in HPV16-positive cancers. The repertoire was sequenced with immunoSEQ multiplex PCR; TCRdb's copy has only in-frame clones and lacks some. The table includes roughly 23,000 clones, 80% to 95% detected once. This material consisted of blood, taken from a patient who underwent chemoradiotherapy. The receptors stem from a human donor with HPV-associated anogenital cancer.

This clone was seen just once. The V gene is TRBV7-9, the J gene TRBJ1-2, with no clear D. Trimming left V 5 bases short and J 6 bases short, with 22 bases between. The CDR3 loop spans 16 amino acids. The V gene's germline CDR1 is SEHNR and CDR2 FQNEAQ (reference sequence). The CDR3, as DNA: TGTGCCAGCAGCCACCCCGTCCGGGAGGACGTGGATGGCTACACCTTC. It yields the protein CASSHPVREDVDGYTF.

The V and J genes are TRBV27 and TRBJ2-7; TRBD2 aligns across 9 bases. The CDR3 spans 14 residues. With V trimmed by 3 bases and J by 3 bases, 3 bases remained unmatched. The V gene's germline CDR1 is MNHEY and CDR2 SMNVEV (reference sequence). The CDR3 coding sequence is TGTGCCAGCAGTTTGGGGACTAGCAGCTACGAGCAGTACTTC. Amino acid sequence: CASSLGTSSYEQYF.

This clone was detected only once. The chain employs TRBV4-2 and TRBJ2-3; D uncertain. Trimming stripped 3 bases from V and 3 bases from J, with 19 bases between. CDR1 and CDR2 from the germline V gene are LGHNA and YNFKEQ. This CDR3 is built from 17 residues. Here the CDR3 reads CASSHIMVTRITDTQYF. The CDR3 DNA reads as TGTGCCAGCAGCCATATAATGGTGACGCGGATAACAGATACGCAGTATTTT.

The gene calls are TRBV7-6 and TRBJ2-7; 8 nucleotides line up with TRBD1. There are 15 residues in the CDR3. Germline CDR1 is SGHVS and CDR2 is FNYEAQ. V shed 5 bases, J shed 2 bases, and the junction held 8 bases outside the gene matches. This CDR3 reads CASSTAGQGPYEQYF. The CDR3 nucleotides are TGTGCCAGCAGCACCGCAGGACAGGGTCCCTACGAGCAGTACTTC. The variable domain in full, completed from reference TRBV7-6 and TRBJ2-7, reads GAGVSQSPRYKVTKRGQDVALRCDPISGHVSLYWYRQALGQGPEFLTYFNYEAQQDKSGLPNDRFSAERPEGSISTLTIQRTEQRDSAMYRCASSTAGQGPYEQYFGPGTRLTVT.

The V call is TRBV19, the J call TRBJ2-2, with TRBD1 as a possible D gene (5 bases). Per the germline V gene, CDR1 is LNHDA and CDR2 is SQIVND (reference sequence). CDR3 length equals 16 residues. Trimming removed 7 bases at V and 1 base at J, with 16 bases between. The CDR3 DNA sequence: TGTGCCAGTATAAACAGGAAGGTCGGGAACACCGGGGAGCTGTTTTTT. Translating it yields CASINRKVGNTGELFF. Based on the CDR3 plus reference TRBV19 and TRBJ2-2, the full variable domain is DGGITQSPKYLFRKEGQNVTLSCEQNLNHDAMYWYRQDPGQGLRLIYYSQIVNDFQKGDIAEGYSVSREKKESFPLTVTSAQKNPTAFYLCASINRKVGNTGELFFGEGSRLTVL.

The J gene is TRBJ2-7, the V gene TRBV18, with 10 nucleotides matching TRBD1. The CDR3 sequence is 13 residues long. With 4 bases clipped from V and 5 bases from J, the junction kept 2 bases outside the gene matches. CDR1 KGHSH and CDR2 LQKENI come from the germline V gene. Here the CDR3 reads CASSLGTGDEQYF. The CDR3 DNA is TGTGCCAGCTCACTGGGGACAGGGGACGAGCAGTACTTC. The full variable domain, rest sourced from reference TRBV18 and TRBJ2-7, is NAGVMQNPRHLVRRRGQEARLRCSPMKGHSHVYWYRQLPEEGLKFMVYLQKENIIDESGMPKERFSAEFPKEGPSILRIQQVVRGDSAAYFCASSLGTGDEQYFGPGTRLTVT.

V is TRBV25-1 and J is TRBJ2-2, with 7 bases matching TRBD1. This CDR3 contains 14 residues. Trimming cost V 3 bases and J 6 bases; bases outside gene matches: 4. Germline V gene lookup returns CDR1 MGHDK and CDR2 SYGVNS. The CDR3 DNA is TGTGCCAGCAGTGAGACAGGGATACCCGGGGAGCTGTTTTTT. This codes for CASSETGIPGELFF.

The chain has TRBV28 and TRBJ2-7; TRBD1 or TRBD2 may be the D gene (6 bases each). Germline V CDR1 and CDR2: MDHEN, SYDVKM. Trimming cost V 3 bases and J 1 base, with 13 bases left between them. The CDR3 sequence is 15 residues long. DNA for the CDR3: TGTGCCAGCAGTTTCGGCGGGACAAAGTCCTACGAGCAGTACTTC. Translation: CASSFGGTKSYEQYF.

The V gene is TRBV9, the J gene TRBJ2-3; D not resolved. V lost 0 bases to trimming and J lost 5 bases, with 7 bases between them. Looked up from germline, CDR1 is SGDLS and CDR2 is YYNGEE. This CDR3 spans 13 amino acids. In DNA form, the CDR3 reads TGTGCCAGCAGCGTAGACCTGGGAGATACGCAGTATTTT. This translates into CASSVDLGDTQYF.

The V gene is TRBV27, the J gene TRBJ1-2; unclear D gene. This CDR3 region has 15 residues. CDR1 and CDR2 (germline): MNHEY, SMNVEV (reference sequence). The V end lost 5 bases, the J end lost 2 bases, and 15 bases lay between the germline ends. CDR3 nucleotide sequence: TGTGCCAGCAGTCCCAAGGGTGACACCAACTATGGCTACACCTTC. This translates into CASSPKGDTNYGYTF.

The V gene is TRBV7-9, the J gene TRBJ2-1, with D perhaps matching TRBD1 or TRBD2 (5 bases each). CDR1 SEHNR and CDR2 FQNEAQ come from the germline V gene (reference sequence). The CDR3 has 13 residues. The V and J ends lost 3 bases and 6 bases respectively, with 9 bases between them. The CDR3 loop reads CASSLTAANEQFF. In DNA, the CDR3 is TGTGCCAGCAGCTTGACAGCGGCCAATGAGCAGTTCTTC.

This sequence joins TRBV5-5 and TRBJ1-1, with a weak D call TRBD1 (5 bases). Looked up from germline, CDR1 is SGHKS and CDR2 is YYEKEE (reference sequence). This CDR3 region has 15 residues. V was trimmed by 4 bases and J by 4 bases, leaving 17 bases between them. CDR3 sequence (DNA): TGTGCCAGCAGCATGGACGGGGGGTTAAGCACTGAAGCTTTCTTT. Its translation is CASSMDGGLSTEAFF.

To note about this clone: An end of the junction does not agree with germline; a read error may underlie this. This chain uses TRBV6-6 with TRBJ1-1; TRBD1 matches at 7 bases. CDR3 length: 11 amino acids. The V gene's germline CDR1 is MNHNY and CDR2 SVGAGI (reference sequence). The chain's CDR3 is CASSTRQGANF. The CDR3 DNA reads as TGTGCCAGCAGTACGAGACAGGGAGCTAACTTT.

The chain employs TRBV15 and TRBJ1-1; no reliable D call. From germline, CDR1 is LNHNV and CDR2 YYDKDF (reference sequence). This CDR3 has 11 amino acids. V dropped 4 bases and J dropped 0 bases, with 0 bases sitting between them. The CDR3 region has the DNA TGTGCCACCAGCATGAACACTGAAGCTTTCTTT. Translation: CATSMNTEAFF.

The chain links TRBV7-2 to TRBJ2-7; maybe TRBD2 (5 bases). The CDR3 covers 15 residues. Trimming left V 2 bases short and J 3 bases short, with 14 bases between. The germline gives CDR1 SGHTA, CDR2 FQGNSA. CDR3 DNA: TGTGCCAGCAGCTTACGTAGCGCAACTATCTACGAGCAGTACTTC. Amino acids: CASSLRSATIYEQYF. Full variable domain (missing parts from reference TRBV7-2 and TRBJ2-7): GAGVSQSPSNKVTEKGKDVELRCDPISGHTALYWYRQSLGQGLEFLIYFQGNSAPDKSGLPSDRFSAERTGGSVSTLTIQRTQQEDSAVYLCASSLRSATIYEQYFGPGTRLTVT.

The chain combines TRBV11-2 with TRBJ2-2; 13 bases map to TRBD2. CDR3 length: 15 residues. Losses at the gene ends were 5 bases for V and 7 bases for J; bases not matched to a gene: 4. Germline V gene data show CDR1 as SGHAT and CDR2 as FQNNGV. The CDR3 region has the DNA TGTGCCAGCAGCCCAGGACTAGCGGGAGACGGGGAGCTGTTTTTT. Protein: CASSPGLAGDGELFF.

The chain recombines TRBV6-1 with TRBJ1-6; tentatively, D is TRBD1 (6 bases). V lost 3 bases to trimming and J lost 9 bases, with 15 bases between them. CDR3 length: 15 residues. The germline V gene has CDR1 MNHNS and CDR2 SASEGT. CDR3 region: CASSDLTGASSPLHF. In DNA, the CDR3 is TGTGCCAGCAGTGACCTGACAGGTGCAAGTTCACCCCTCCACTTT.

The rearrangement uses TRBV5-1 and TRBJ2-5; 12 positions agree with TRBD2. Trimming at V came to 4 bases and at J to 1 base, leaving 5 bases not matched to a gene. Per germline, CDR1 SGHRS and CDR2 YFSETQ. The CDR3 has 16 residues. CDR3 in DNA: TGCGCCAGCAGCCGGGGGACTAGCGGGCGCCAAGAGACCCAGTACTTC. This codes for CASSRGTSGRQETQYF. Full variable domain (missing parts from reference TRBV5-1 and TRBJ2-5): KAGVTQTPRYLIKTRGQQVTLSCSPISGHRSVSWYQQTPGQGLQFLFEYFSETQRNKGNFPGRFSGRQFSNSRSEMNVSTLELGDSALYLCASSRGTSGRQETQYFGPGTRLLVL.

This chain links TRBV6-5 with TRBJ1-2; 8 nucleotides agree with TRBD1. In germline, CDR1 is MNHEY, CDR2 SVGAGI. V lost 6 bases to trimming and J lost 8 bases; unmatched junction nucleotides: 14. The CDR3 contains 15 residues. The CDR3 reads CASSQYSRQGNGYTF. For the CDR3, the DNA is TGTGCCAGCAGCCAATACTCCCGACAGGGGAACGGCTACACCTTC.

The chain employs TRBV18 and TRBJ1-4, with 7 bases matching TRBD1. Germline CDR1 and CDR2: KGHSH and LQKENI. After removal of 5 bases from V and 6 bases from J, the junction contained 12 bases not matched to a gene. CDR3 length: 16 residues. The CDR3 reads CASSTRGQGHDEKLFF. In nucleotides, the CDR3 is TGTGCCAGCTCAACGAGGGGGCAGGGCCATGATGAAAAACTGTTTTTT.

This sequence joins TRBV7-9 and TRBJ1-1, with 8 bases aligning to TRBD1. V lost 2 bases and J lost 12; bases outside the gene matches: 11. The CDR3 is 14 residues long. CDR1 and CDR2 from the germline V gene are SEHNR and FQNEAQ (reference sequence). CDR3 coding DNA: TGTGCCAGCAGCTTACCAAACAGGGGGAGTAGATCTTTCTTT. Translating gives CASSLPNRGSRSFF.

This rearrangement joins TRBV28 to TRBJ1-1; possibly TRBD1 for D (6 bases). CDR1 and CDR2 from the germline V gene are MDHEN and SYDVKM. This CDR3 region has 15 residues. Trimming stripped 7 bases from V and 4 bases from J, with 19 bases between. Written as DNA, the CDR3 is TGTGCCAGCAAAAATTTTGGTGGGGGCGGCACTGAAGCTTTCTTT. This codes for CASKNFGGGGTEAFF.

The chain couples TRBV7-2 to TRBJ1-4; the D gene is possibly TRBD1 (5 bases). The ends were cut back, 0 bases at V and 8 bases at J, with 13 bases in the middle. Germline V lookup: CDR1 SGHTA, CDR2 FQGNSA. This CDR3 spans 15 amino acids. In DNA, the CDR3 is TGTGCCAGCAGCTTAGCCGGACATCGAGGGGAAAAACTGTTTTTT. This sequence encodes CASSLAGHRGEKLFF.

The rearrangement uses TRBV19 and TRBJ1-6, with unresolved D. V was shortened by 1 base and J by 9 bases, with 4 bases between the two germline ends. Per the germline V gene, CDR1 is LNHDA and CDR2 is SQIVND (reference sequence). The length of the CDR3 is 12 residues. CDR3 region: CASSIGSSPLHF. As DNA, the CDR3 is TGTGCCAGTAGTATAGGGAGTTCACCCCTCCACTTT.

J is TRBJ1-3 and V is TRBV9, with D unresolved. V lost 0 bases, J lost 4 bases, and 11 bases lay in between. The CDR3 is 15 amino acids. Germline V lookup: CDR1 SGDLS, CDR2 YYNGEE. CDR3 nucleotide sequence: TGTGCCAGCAGCGTAGATGGAGGGTACGGAAACACCATATATTTT. This sequence encodes CASSVDGGYGNTIYF.

The chain is built from TRBV18 and TRBJ1-1, with a weak D call TRBD1 (6 bases). From germline, CDR1 is KGHSH and CDR2 LQKENI. Trimming cost V 5 bases and J 2 bases, with 15 bases left between them. The CDR3 extends over 15 amino acids. CDR3 sequence: CASSERQGRNTEAFF. CDR3 coding DNA: TGTGCCAGCTCAGAACGGCAGGGGCGCAACACTGAAGCTTTCTTT.